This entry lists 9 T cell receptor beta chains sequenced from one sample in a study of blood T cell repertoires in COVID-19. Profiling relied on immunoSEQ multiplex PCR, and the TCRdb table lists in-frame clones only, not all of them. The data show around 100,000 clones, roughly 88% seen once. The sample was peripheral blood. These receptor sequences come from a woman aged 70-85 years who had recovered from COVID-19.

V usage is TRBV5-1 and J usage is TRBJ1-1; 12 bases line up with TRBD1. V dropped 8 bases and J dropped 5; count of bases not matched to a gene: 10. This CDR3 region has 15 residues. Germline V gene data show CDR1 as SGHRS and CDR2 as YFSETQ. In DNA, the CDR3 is TGCGCCAGTAAGGGACAGGGGGCGTCCAGGACTGAAGCTTTCTTT. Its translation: CASKGQGASRTEAFF.

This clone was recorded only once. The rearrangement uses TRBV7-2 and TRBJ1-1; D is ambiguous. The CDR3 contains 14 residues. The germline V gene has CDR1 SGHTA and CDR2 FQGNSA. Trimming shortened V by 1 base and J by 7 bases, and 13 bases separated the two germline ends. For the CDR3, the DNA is TGTGCCAGCAGCTTAGTCTCGGAGGGCGTTGAAGCTTTCTTT. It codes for CASSLVSEGVEAFF.

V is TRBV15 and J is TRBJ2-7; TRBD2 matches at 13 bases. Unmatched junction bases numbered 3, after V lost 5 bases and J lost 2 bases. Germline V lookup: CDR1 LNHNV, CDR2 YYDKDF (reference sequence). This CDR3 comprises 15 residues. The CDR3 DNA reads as TGTGCCACCAGCCTAGGACTAGCGGGGGCCTACGAGCAGTACTTC. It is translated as CATSLGLAGAYEQYF.

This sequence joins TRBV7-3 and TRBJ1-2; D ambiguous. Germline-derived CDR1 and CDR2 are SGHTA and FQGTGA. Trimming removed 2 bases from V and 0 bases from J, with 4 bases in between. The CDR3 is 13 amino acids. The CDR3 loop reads CASSLLPNYGYTF. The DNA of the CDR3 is TGTGCCAGCAGCTTACTACCTAACTATGGCTACACCTTC.

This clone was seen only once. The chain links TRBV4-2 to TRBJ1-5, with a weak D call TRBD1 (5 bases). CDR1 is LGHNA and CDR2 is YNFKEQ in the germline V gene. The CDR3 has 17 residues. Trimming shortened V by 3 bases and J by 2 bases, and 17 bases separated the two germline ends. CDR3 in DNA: TGTGCCAGCAGCCATGACCGGGGGGGACCTCGCAATCAGCCCCAGCATTTT. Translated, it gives CASSHDRGGPRNQPQHF.

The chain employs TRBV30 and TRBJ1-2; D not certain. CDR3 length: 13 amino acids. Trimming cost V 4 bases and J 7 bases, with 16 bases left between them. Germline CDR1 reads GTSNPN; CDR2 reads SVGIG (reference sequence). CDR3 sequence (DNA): TGTGCCTGGACGGGTCAGCCGATGGGTGGCTACACCTTC. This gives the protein CAWTGQPMGGYTF.

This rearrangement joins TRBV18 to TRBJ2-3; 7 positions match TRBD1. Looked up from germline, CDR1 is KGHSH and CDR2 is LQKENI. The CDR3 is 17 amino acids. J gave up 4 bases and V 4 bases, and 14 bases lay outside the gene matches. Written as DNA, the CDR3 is TGTGCCAGCTCACGGGAAATTAGACAGGGCGTCGCAGATACGCAGTATTTT. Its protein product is CASSREIRQGVADTQYF.

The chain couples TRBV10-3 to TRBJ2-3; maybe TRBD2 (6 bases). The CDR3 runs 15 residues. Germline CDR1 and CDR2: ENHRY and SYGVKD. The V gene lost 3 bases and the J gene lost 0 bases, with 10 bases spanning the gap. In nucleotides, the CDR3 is TGTGCCATCAGTGACCACAGCGGGAGCACAGATACGCAGTATTTT. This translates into CAISDHSGSTDTQYF.

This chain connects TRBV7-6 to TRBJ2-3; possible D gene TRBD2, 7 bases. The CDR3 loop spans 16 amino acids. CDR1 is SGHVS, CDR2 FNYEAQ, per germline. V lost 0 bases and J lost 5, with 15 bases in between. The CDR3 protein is CASSLALGGRRDTQYF. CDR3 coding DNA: TGTGCCAGCAGCTTAGCGCTCGGGGGGCGGAGAGATACGCAGTATTTT.